The next 3 T cell receptor beta chains were all read from a single sample in a study of shared clonotypes between healthy human individuals. Assay used: immunoSEQ multiplex PCR; TCRdb lists only in-frame clones, some missing. The sample holds approximately 88,000 clones, over 60% seen once. Input material: memory CD8+ T cells sorted from blood. Subset: CD45RO+ cells pooled with CCR7-negative TemRA cells. These receptors were obtained from a man aged 25 to 45 in good health.

Comment on this clone: This specimen includes other DNA sequences encoding the same CDR3. The chain is built from TRBV5-4 and TRBJ2-4, with TRBD1 matching 8 bases. Germline CDR1 SGHNT, CDR2 YYREEE (reference sequence). The V segment lost 1 base and the J segment 7 bases; nucleotides outside the gene matches: 7. This CDR3 comprises 15 residues. Written as DNA, the CDR3 is TGTGCCAGCAGCTTGCCACAGGGGGGTATGAACATTCAGTACTTC. Its protein is CASSLPQGGMNIQYF.

This chain connects TRBV2 to TRBJ2-7; 10 bases align to TRBD1. V dropped 10 bases and J dropped 4; count of bases not matched to a gene: 7. The CDR3 loop spans 13 amino acids. Germline V lookup: CDR1 SNHLY, CDR2 FYNNEI. CDR3 DNA: TGTGCCACGTCCGGGACAGGGGAGTACGAGCAGTACTTC. It translates to CATSGTGEYEQYF.

V usage is TRBV19 and J usage is TRBJ2-3, with D uncertain. The V gene's germline CDR1 is LNHDA and CDR2 SQIVND (reference sequence). V was clipped by 4 bases and J by 2 bases, with 4 bases between them. This CDR3 spans 12 amino acids. CDR3 DNA: TGTGCCAGTAGTAAAGACACAGATACGCAGTATTTT. Translation gives CASSKDTDTQYF. The complete variable domain, with remaining parts taken from reference TRBV19 and TRBJ2-3, reads DGGITQSPKYLFRKEGQNVTLSCEQNLNHDAMYWYRQDPGQGLRLIYYSQIVNDFQKGDIAEGYSVSREKKESFPLTVTSAQKNPTAFYLCASSKDTDTQYFGPGTRLTVL.